Listed below are T cell receptor beta chains from one sample, sequenced in a study of T cell changes during pregnancy in multiple sclerosis. The method was immunoSEQ multiplex PCR; TCRdb's version includes in-frame clones alone and lacks a portion of them. The table includes more than 25,000 clones, roughly 86% detected once. The sample in question was CD8+ T cells from peripheral blood mononuclear cells, obtained in the first trimester of pregnancy. Receptors were obtained from a female donor with multiple sclerosis, enrolled in a pregnancy study. Both conserved end residues are part of each CDR3. A D gene is named only where the DNA matches it firmly. Only part of the rows carry a size: once, few, many, or a class if the clone is expanded.

few	TRBD1	TRBV30	TRBJ1-2	CACTGDYGYTF	TGTGCCTGTACAGGGGACTATGGCTACACCTTC
NA	TRBD2	TRBV13	TRBJ2-1	CASSLGRAGGPGNEQFF	TGTGCCAGCAGCTTAGGCAGAGCGGGAGGGCCTGGGAATGAGCAGTTCTTC
NA	NA	TRBV4-2	TRBJ2-5	CASSQDLTGLQETQYF	TGTGCCAGCAGCCAAGATTTGACAGGACTTCAAGAGACCCAGTACTTC
NA	TRBD2	TRBV7-9	TRBJ2-2	CASSPTSGRAAGELFF	TGTGCCAGCAGCCCGACTAGCGGGAGGGCCGCCGGGGAGCTGTTTTTT
NA	NA	TRBV6-1	TRBJ2-7	CASSEISGYLPYEQYF	TGTGCCAGCAGTGAAATATCAGGTTATCTACCCTACGAGCAGTACTTC
once	NA	TRBV27	TRBJ1-5	CASSLLGGNQPQHF	TGTGCCAGCAGTTTATTGGGAGGCAATCAGCCCCAGCATTTT
NA	NA	TRBV6-6	TRBJ2-1	CASRVGGAPYNEQFF	TGTGCCAGCAGGGTTGGGGGGGCTCCCTACAATGAGCAGTTCTTC
NA	NA	TRBV19	TRBJ1-5	CASSNLGVSNQPQHF	TGTGCCAGTAGTAACCTGGGAGTTAGCAATCAGCCCCAGCATTTT
NA	NA	TRBV4-3	TRBJ2-1	CASSQVAFGLINNEQFF	TGCGCCAGCAGCCAAGTAGCCTTTGGTCTCATTAACAATGAGCAGTTCTTC
NA	NA	TRBV29-1	TRBJ2-1	CSVVAGWQFF	TGCAGCGTTGTGGCAGGTTGGCAGTTCTTC
NA	NA	TRBV5-4	TRBJ2-1	CASSLYRSSYNEQFF	TGTGCCAGCAGCTTGTATCGTAGCTCCTACAATGAGCAGTTCTTC
NA	NA	TRBV6-1	TRBJ2-1	CASSGAVGNSAEQFF	TGTGCCAGCAGTGGGGCAGTCGGTAACTCAGCTGAGCAGTTCTTC
NA	TRBD1	TRBV12-5	TRBJ1-1	CATREQGVRNTEAFF	TGTGCTACTCGGGAACAGGGGGTGCGGAACACTGAAGCTTTCTTT
once	TRBD2	TRBV7-9	TRBJ2-1	CASSLEGMAGASGEQFF	TGTGCCAGCAGCTTAGAGGGGATGGCGGGAGCATCCGGTGAGCAGTTCTTC
NA	TRBD1	TRBV6-5	TRBJ1-2	CATFLSDRGGYGYTF	TGTGCCACCTTCCTTTCAGACAGGGGAGGCTATGGCTACACCTTC
once	TRBD2	TRBV27	TRBJ2-3	CASSLMASGGGTDTQYF	TGTGCCAGCAGTTTAATGGCTAGCGGGGGGGGCACAGATACGCAGTATTTT
medium-sized	NA	TRBV6-1	TRBJ2-2	CASSEGERDTGELFF	TGTGCCAGCAGTGAAGGAGAGCGTGACACCGGGGAGCTGTTTTTT
NA	NA	TRBV27	TRBJ1-2	CASSSVEYDGYTF	TGTGCCAGCAGTTCGGTGGAGTACGATGGCTACACCTTC
few	NA	TRBV20-1	TRBJ2-7	CSARGDYEQYF	TGCAGTGCTAGAGGCGACTACGAGCAGTACTTC
NA	NA	TRBV13	TRBJ2-7	CASSSGMGGTDYEQYF	TGTGCCAGCAGCTCCGGGATGGGCGGGACCGACTACGAGCAGTACTTC
NA	NA	TRBV11-3	TRBJ2-6	CASSPPRGSGANVLTF	TGTGCCAGCAGCCCCCCCCGAGGCTCTGGGGCCAACGTCCTGACTTTC
NA	TRBD1	TRBV12-5	TRBJ2-2	CASGLVAVRGRSHTGELFF	TGTGCTAGTGGTTTGGTAGCGGTCAGGGGGCGGTCACACACCGGGGAGCTGTTTTTT
NA	TRBD1	TRBV6-6	TRBJ2-5	CASSPSTGGDQETQYF	TGTGCCAGCAGTCCTTCGACAGGGGGGGACCAAGAGACCCAGTACTTC
once	TRBD2	TRBV4-3	TRBJ2-7	CASSQDASGSSYEQYF	TGCGCCAGCAGCCAAGATGCTAGCGGGAGCTCCTACGAGCAGTACTTC
NA	NA	TRBV7-9	TRBJ2-3	CASSLPRSGLSTDTQYF	TGTGCCAGCAGCTTACCTCGGTCAGGGCTTAGCACAGATACGCAGTATTTT
NA	TRBD2	TRBV2	TRBJ2-5	CASSDPGRGETQYF	TGTGCCAGCAGTGACCCCGGGAGGGGAGAGACCCAGTACTTC
NA	TRBD1	TRBV4-3	TRBJ2-4	CASSQDRAGGGQNIQYF	TGCGCCAGCAGCCAAGATAGGGCAGGGGGTGGTCAAAACATTCAGTACTTC
NA	TRBD1	TRBV7-8	TRBJ1-2	CASRPGQGDHRDGYTF	TGTGCCAGTCGGCCGGGACAGGGGGACCATAGGGATGGCTACACCTTC
NA	NA	TRBV6-4	TRBJ2-2	CASSESGSNTGELFF	TGTGCCAGCAGTGAGAGTGGTTCGAACACCGGGGAGCTGTTTTTT
NA	NA	TRBV27	TRBJ2-3	CASSLAQQANTQYF	TGTGCCAGCAGTTTAGCGCAACAGGCGAATACGCAGTATTTT
NA	NA	TRBV19	TRBJ1-2	CASSILGSESDYGYTF	TGTGCCAGTAGTATTTTAGGATCAGAGAGCGACTATGGCTACACCTTC
NA	NA	TRBV7-6	TRBJ2-5	CASSREFFSPTLNQETQYF	TGTGCCAGCAGCCGAGAATTCTTCTCCCCTACGTTAAACCAAGAGACCCAGTACTTC
NA	NA	TRBV13	TRBJ2-7	CASSLTVGGAYEQYF	TGTGCCAGCAGCTTAACCGTCGGGGGAGCCTACGAGCAGTACTTC
NA	NA	TRBV9	TRBJ2-5	CASSVDGEVETQYF	TGTGCCAGCAGCGTAGACGGGGAGGTAGAGACCCAGTACTTC
NA	NA	TRBV13	TRBJ2-3	CASSLAGEDTQYF	TGTGCCAGCAGCTTAGCGGGAGAAGATACGCAGTATTTT
NA	NA	TRBV7-8	TRBJ1-5	CASSLSRQSNQPQHF	TGTGCCAGCAGCTTAAGCAGGCAGAGCAATCAGCCCCAGCATTTT
NA	NA	TRBV13	TRBJ2-7	CASSQSSSYEQYF	TGTGCCAGCAGTCAAAGTAGCTCCTACGAGCAGTACTTC
NA	NA	TRBV7-9	TRBJ2-1	CASSLGGERYNEQFF	TGTGCCAGCAGCTTAGGGGGGGAGCGCTACAATGAGCAGTTCTTC
NA	TRBD2	TRBV13	TRBJ2-7	CASSLAGGRFEQYF	TGTGCCAGCAGCTTAGCGGGAGGGAGGTTCGAGCAGTACTTC
few	NA	TRBV19	TRBJ1-1	CASSIQYSNTEAFF	TGTGCCAGTAGTATCCAGTACAGTAACACTGAAGCTTTCTTT
NA	NA	TRBV19	TRBJ2-5	CASSPERTLETQYF	TGTGCCAGTAGTCCGGAAAGGACACTCGAGACCCAGTACTTC
few	TRBD1	TRBV6-1	TRBJ2-7	CASSDPRDRDYEQYF	TGTGCCAGCAGTGACCCCCGGGACAGGGACTACGAGCAGTACTTC
NA	TRBD1	TRBV7-6	TRBJ1-1	CASSNRDRGYTEAFF	TGTGCCAGCAGCAATCGGGACAGGGGGTACACTGAAGCTTTCTTT
NA	TRBD1	TRBV29-1	TRBJ2-1	CSVEGAGQVNEQFF	TGCAGCGTTGAAGGGGCGGGACAGGTCAATGAGCAGTTCTTC
once	NA	TRBV5-1	TRBJ1-2	CASSWGVWGNYGYTF	TGCGCCAGCAGCTGGGGGGTTTGGGGGAACTATGGCTACACCTTC
NA	NA	TRBV11-2	TRBJ1-6	CASSLGRGLGSPLHF	TGTGCCAGCAGCCTCGGGAGGGGACTCGGCTCACCCCTCCACTTT
NA	TRBD1	TRBV15	TRBJ1-1	CATRTGRQGGTEAFF	TGTGCCACCAGAACGGGCCGACAGGGTGGTACTGAAGCTTTCTTT
NA	NA	TRBV10-3	TRBJ2-2	CAISEKTVPGELFF	TGTGCCATCAGTGAGAAGACTGTGCCCGGGGAGCTGTTTTTT
NA	NA	TRBV7-9	TRBJ2-3	CASSSNEVGGTDTQYF	TGTGCCAGCAGCTCCAACGAGGTAGGGGGCACAGATACGCAGTATTTT
NA	TRBD1	TRBV9	TRBJ2-1	CASSWDRGNNEQFF	TGTGCCAGCAGCTGGGACAGGGGGAACAATGAGCAGTTCTTC
NA	NA	TRBV7-3	TRBJ1-1	CASSSPLGVVNTEAFF	TGTGCCAGCAGCTCACCTCTCGGGGTGGTGAACACTGAAGCTTTCTTT
NA	TRBD1	TRBV9	TRBJ1-2	CASSVGLDRGDGYTF	TGTGCCAGCAGCGTAGGTCTCGACAGGGGAGACGGCTACACCTTC
NA	NA	TRBV15	TRBJ2-6	CATSRDGRNSGANVLTF	TGTGCCACCAGCAGAGATGGCAGGAACTCTGGGGCCAACGTCCTGACTTTC
NA	TRBD1	TRBV5-6	TRBJ1-2	CASSLELDRNYGYTF	TGTGCCAGCAGCTTGGAGCTGGACAGGAACTATGGCTACACCTTC
NA	NA	TRBV5-1	TRBJ2-3	CASSLGTLDTQYF	TGCGCCAGCAGCTTGGGGACTCTTGATACGCAGTATTTT
NA	TRBD2	TRBV27	TRBJ2-7	CASSLGGRFNEQYF	TGTGCCAGCAGCTTGGGCGGGAGATTCAACGAGCAGTACTTC
few	TRBD2	TRBV4-1	TRBJ2-1	CASSQRLSGSSYNEQFF	TGCGCCAGCAGCCAAAGACTTAGCGGGAGCTCCTACAATGAGCAGTTCTTC